The 24 T cell receptor beta chains below come from one sample, sequenced in a study of cytomegalovirus exposure and HLA in healthy donors. 60 Vbeta and 13 Jbeta primers were used in PCR. Using immunoSEQ multiplex PCR, the repertoire was profiled, and TCRdb retains in-frame clones only, with some absent. The sample lists about 150,000 clones, almost 80% occurring once. The sequenced material came from PBMCs. Source of these receptors: a woman in her forties in good health and CMV-seropositive.

The V and J genes are TRBV18 and TRBJ1-1, with D tentatively TRBD1 (6 bases). Trimming removed 4 bases from V and 1 base from J, with 13 bases in between. The CDR3 loop spans 15 amino acids. The germline V gene has CDR1 KGHSH and CDR2 LQKENI. The CDR3 DNA reads as TGTGCCAGCTCACAAAAACAGGGCCGGAACACTGAAGCTTTCTTT. As protein: CASSQKQGRNTEAFF.

The chain carries TRBV19 and TRBJ1-2; no clear D gene. Deletions cut 6 bases from V and 7 bases from J, with 15 bases between. The CDR3 contains 13 residues. Per the germline V gene, CDR1 is LNHDA and CDR2 is SQIVND (reference sequence). The CDR3 DNA is TGTGCCAGTAGAGACCGGGAGTGGGGTGGCTACACCTTC. It codes for CASRDREWGGYTF.

This clone was picked up one time. The CDR3 DNA reads as TGTGCCAGCAGCTTAGCCTCACCGGGACAGGGAACCTCCTACGAGCAGTACTTC. This sequence encodes CASSLASPGQGTSYEQYF. The V gene is TRBV11-2, the J gene TRBJ2-7; 9 bases line up with TRBD1. With 1 base clipped from V and 0 bases from J, the junction kept 10 bases outside the gene matches. Germline CDR1 SGHAT, CDR2 FQNNGV. The CDR3 covers 18 residues.

The CDR3 DNA reads as TGTGCCAGCAGCACCTTAGCCAGCTCTGGAAACACCATATATTTT. This encodes CASSTLASSGNTIYF. V is TRBV9 and J is TRBJ1-3, with no clear D. Germline lookup yields CDR1 SGDLS and CDR2 YYNGEE. The CDR3 is made up of 15 amino acids. Trimming stripped 4 bases from V and 0 bases from J, with 11 bases between.

This clone was counted a few times. The rearrangement links TRBV9 to TRBJ1-2; 8 bases are shared with TRBD1. Germline CDR1 and CDR2: SGDLS and YYNGEE. This CDR3 region has 15 residues. Trimming cost V 0 bases and J 6 bases; bases outside gene matches: 7. This CDR3 reads CASSVGSDRGNGYTF. The CDR3 DNA follows: TGTGCCAGCAGCGTAGGTTCCGACAGGGGAAATGGCTACACCTTC.

This clone was counted a single time. This chain uses TRBV29-1 with TRBJ1-3; D perhaps matches TRBD1 (5 bases). The CDR3 extends over 13 amino acids. The germline V gene encodes CDR1 SQVTM and CDR2 ANQGSEA. Trimming left V 2 bases short and J 6 bases short, with 11 bases between. In DNA form, the CDR3 reads TGCAGCGTTGAAAAGTGGGGCGAAAACACCATATATTTT. Amino acids: CSVEKWGENTIYF. The full variable domain, completed using reference TRBV29-1 and TRBJ1-3, is SAVISQKPSRDICQRGTSLTIQCQVDSQVTMMFWYRQQPGQSLTLIATANQGSEATYESGFVIDKFPISRPNLTFSTLTVSNMSPEDSSIYLCSVEKWGENTIYFGEGSWLTVV.

The rearrangement links TRBV15 to TRBJ1-5; D may be TRBD1 (5 bases). The CDR3 totals 16 residues. Germline CDR1 LNHNV, CDR2 YYDKDF (reference sequence). The V gene lost 0 bases and the J gene lost 4 bases, with 13 bases spanning the gap. CDR3 region: CATSRDVSGANQPQHF. In nucleotides, the CDR3 is TGTGCCACCAGCAGAGATGTTAGTGGGGCAAATCAGCCCCAGCATTTT.

This rearrangement joins TRBV2 to TRBJ2-1; TRBD1 aligns across 9 bases. This CDR3 spans 13 amino acids. V shed 10 bases, J shed 2 bases, and the junction held 3 bases outside the gene matches. Germline CDR1 reads SNHLY; CDR2 reads FYNNEI. DNA for the CDR3: TGTGCCATCACAGGGGGCGCCTACAATGAGCAGTTCTTC. This sequence encodes CAITGGAYNEQFF.

The chain recombines TRBV29-1 with TRBJ2-2; D not resolved. Germline V lookup: CDR1 SQVTM, CDR2 ANQGSEA. The CDR3 has 10 amino acids. With 5 bases removed from V and 7 bases from J, the gap between germline ends came to 5 bases. The chain's CDR3 is CSVSVGELFF. The CDR3 nucleotides are TGCAGCGTTTCGGTCGGGGAGCTGTTTTTT.

The chain employs TRBV5-1 and TRBJ1-1; D gene ambiguous. Trimming removed 0 bases at V and 0 bases at J, with 9 bases between. This CDR3 has 15 amino acids. Germline CDR1 and CDR2: SGHRS and YFSETQ. Here the CDR3 reads CASSLAPGLNTEAFF. In DNA, the CDR3 is TGCGCCAGCAGCTTGGCACCAGGCCTGAACACTGAAGCTTTCTTT.

The chain uses TRBV5-4 and TRBJ2-2; D is perhaps TRBD2 (5 bases). The length of the CDR3 is 14 residues. V dropped 2 bases and J dropped 3 bases, with 8 bases sitting between them. Germline CDR1 reads SGHNT; CDR2 reads YYREEE (reference sequence). The CDR3 coding sequence is TGTGCCAGCAGCTTCGGCGGGTACACCGGGGAGCTGTTTTTT. Amino acid sequence: CASSFGGYTGELFF.

This CDR3 is CASSYRGGTEAFF. The CDR3, as DNA: TGTGCCAGCAGCTACAGGGGTGGCACTGAAGCTTTCTTT. V and J are TRBV6-5 and TRBJ1-1, with 7 bases fitting TRBD1. The V gene end was trimmed by 6 bases and the J gene end by 4 bases; junction bases not matched to a gene: 5. Germline CDR1 and CDR2: MNHEY and SVGAGI. CDR3 length equals 13 residues.

The gene calls are TRBV7-2 and TRBJ1-2, with D uncertain. The CDR3 is 13 amino acids. CDR1 and CDR2 from the germline V gene are SGHTA and FQGNSA. V lost 3 bases and J 4 bases, leaving 9 bases between the germline ends. CDR3 nucleotides: TGTGCCAGCAGCTTGTCTGTTTTCTATGGCTACACCTTC. It encodes CASSLSVFYGYTF.

The sample holds a few counts of this clone. The chain couples TRBV18 to TRBJ2-1; TRBD1 matches 7 bases. Germline V lookup: CDR1 KGHSH, CDR2 LQKENI. The CDR3 covers 14 residues. J gave up 8 bases and V 3 bases, and 7 bases lay outside the gene matches. CDR3 protein: CASSPPGQLDEQFF. The DNA of the CDR3 is TGTGCCAGCTCACCTCCGGGACAGCTAGATGAGCAGTTCTTC.

This clone was picked up one time. The chain is built from TRBV19 and TRBJ2-7, with a tentative D call TRBD2 (5 bases). In germline, CDR1 is LNHDA, CDR2 SQIVND (reference sequence). Trimming removed 4 bases from V and 4 bases from J, with 17 bases in between. The CDR3 is 15 residues long. Here the CDR3 reads CASSTPGSVDYEQYF. The CDR3, as DNA: TGTGCCAGTAGTACCCCGGGGTCGGTTGATTACGAGCAGTACTTC.

The chain is built from TRBV5-1 and TRBJ1-2, with D perhaps matching TRBD1 (6 bases). V lost 4 bases to trimming and J lost 4 bases, with 17 bases between them. This CDR3 is built from 15 residues. Germline V lookup: CDR1 SGHRS, CDR2 YFSETQ. CDR3 bases: TGCGCCAGCAGCGCCTACGACGGACAGCGCTATGGCTACACCTTC. Its protein product is CASSAYDGQRYGYTF.

On this clone: This specimen includes other DNA sequences encoding the same CDR3. This sequence joins TRBV13 and TRBJ2-7; D is ambiguous. Deletions cut 4 bases from V and 1 base from J, with 8 bases between. The CDR3 is made up of 13 amino acids. Germline V gene lookup returns CDR1 PRHDT and CDR2 FYEKMQ (reference sequence). CDR3 sequence reads: CASSSGSSYEQYF. For the CDR3, the DNA is TGTGCCAGCAGCTCTGGTAGTTCCTACGAGCAGTACTTC.

V and J are TRBV5-1 and TRBJ2-1; TRBD2 matches 9 bases. The CDR3 has 16 residues. The germline V gene has CDR1 SGHRS and CDR2 YFSETQ. Trimming took 2 bases from V and 4 from J; bases not matched to a gene: 7. CDR3 in amino acids: CASSFAGGGGYNEQFF. As DNA, the CDR3 is TGCGCCAGCAGCTTCGCGGGGGGGGGAGGTTACAATGAGCAGTTCTTC. The full variable domain, completed using reference TRBV5-1 and TRBJ2-1, is KAGVTQTPRYLIKTRGQQVTLSCSPISGHRSVSWYQQTPGQGLQFLFEYFSETQRNKGNFPGRFSGRQFSNSRSEMNVSTLELGDSALYLCASSFAGGGGYNEQFFGPGTRLTVL.

This chain links TRBV30 with TRBJ2-1; 8 nucleotides agree with TRBD2. CDR1 GTSNPN and CDR2 SVGIG come from the germline V gene (reference sequence). The CDR3 extends over 16 amino acids. Germline trimming cut 4 bases from V and 6 bases from J; bases unmatched to any gene: 14. CDR3 sequence (DNA): TGTGCCTGGAAACCCCCCTGGGCGGGGGGCCTCAATGAGCAGTTCTTC. Protein: CAWKPPWAGGLNEQFF.

This clone was recorded a few times. The chain recombines TRBV5-6 with TRBJ1-4; 9 bases align to TRBD1. V lost 5 bases, J lost 6 bases, and 11 bases stayed unmatched. Germline CDR1 is SGHDT and CDR2 is YYEEEE. The CDR3 sequence is 16 residues long. CDR3 sequence: CASSYSPGQGYEKLFF. DNA of the CDR3: TGTGCCAGCAGTTATTCTCCGGGACAGGGTTATGAAAAACTGTTTTTT.

This clone was seen just once. The V call is TRBV13, the J call TRBJ2-1, with TRBD1 identical over 7 bases. V lost 5 bases and J lost 6; bases outside the gene matches: 16. Per the germline V gene, CDR1 is PRHDT and CDR2 is FYEKMQ (reference sequence). The length of the CDR3 is 17 residues. The CDR3 region is CASSTRDRFQVLNEQFF. For the CDR3, the DNA is TGTGCCAGCAGCACTAGGGACAGATTTCAGGTACTCAATGAGCAGTTCTTC.

The chain has TRBV7-9 and TRBJ2-5; 9 bases align to TRBD2. Germline V gives CDR1 SEHNR, CDR2 FQNEAQ (reference sequence). The CDR3 has 16 residues. J gave up 4 bases and V 1 base, and 7 bases lay outside the gene matches. DNA of the CDR3: TGTGCCAGCAGCTTAGAGGTTGGCGGGGGGGCAGAGACCCAGTACTTC. It yields the protein CASSLEVGGGAETQYF. The whole variable domain, filled in from reference TRBV7-9 and TRBJ2-5, reads DTGVSQNPRHKITKRGQNVTFRCDPISEHNRLYWYRQTLGQGPEFLTYFQNEAQLEKSRLLSDRFSAERPKGSFSTLEIQRTEQGDSAMYLCASSLEVGGGAETQYFGPGTRLLVL.

The V and J genes are TRBV5-4 and TRBJ2-3; possibly TRBD2 for D (6 bases). Looked up from germline, CDR1 is SGHNT and CDR2 is YYREEE (reference sequence). The CDR3 has 13 amino acids. V lost 4 bases and J 1 base, leaving 7 bases between the germline ends. The CDR3 here is CASSREGTDTQYF. The CDR3 DNA reads as TGTGCCAGCAGCAGGGAGGGCACAGATACGCAGTATTTT. Combining the CDR3 with reference TRBV5-4 and TRBJ2-3 gives the whole variable domain ETGVTQSPTHLIKTRGQQVTLRCSSQSGHNTVSWYQQALGQGPQFIFQYYREEENGRGNFPPRFSGLQFPNYSSELNVNALELDDSALYLCASSREGTDTQYFGPGTRLTVL.

The J gene is TRBJ1-5, the V gene TRBV6-6; D may be TRBD1 (5 bases). The CDR3 has 14 residues. Per the germline V gene, CDR1 is MNHNY and CDR2 is SVGAGI (reference sequence). The germline V and J ends were trimmed by 6 bases and 4 bases, with 13 bases remaining between them. CDR3 sequence reads: CASSRPGGNQPQHF. In nucleotides, the CDR3 is TGTGCCAGCAGCCGACCGGGGGGTAATCAGCCCCAGCATTTT.